This T cell receptor (beta chain) was identified in a study of CD4+ T cells in melanoma. The CDR3 extends over 15 amino acids. Germline loops: CDR1 LNHDA, CDR2 SQIVND (reference sequence). V dropped 6 bases and J dropped 2 bases, with 16 bases sitting between them. Assay used: immunoSEQ multiplex PCR; TCRdb lists only in-frame clones, some missing. Of roughly 120,000 clones detected, roughly 90% appear once; the ten largest clones hold 2.5% to 3.5%. Source material: peripheral blood. The V call is TRBV19, the J call TRBJ1-2; perhaps TRBD1 as D (6 bases). This clonotype originated in a human donor with melanoma. For the CDR3, the DNA is TGTGCCAGTAGGTCTCAGGGGCGCGGGAACTATGGCTACACCTTC. This gives the protein CASRSQGRGNYGYTF.